Included here is one T cell receptor (beta chain) sequence, with context. Its antigen remains unidentified. This record comes from a study of radiation and T cells in renal cell carcinoma. Study-level information: Nephrectomy followed 15 Gy stereotactic body radiation by 4 weeks. Study results and limitations: Top tumor clonotypes rose in blood 2 weeks post-radiation, then contracted.

Libraries were prepared by immunoSEQ multiplex PCR; TCRdb keeps only in-frame clonotypes and omits some of them. This table holds some 120,000 clones, around 81% found once. Described time point: blood 2 weeks post-SBRT. Treatment here: 15 Gy SBRT to primary tumor, nephrectomy 4 weeks later. The CDR3 sequence is 16 residues long. With 4 bases clipped from V and 6 bases from J, the junction kept 10 bases outside the gene matches. Germline assignment: CDR1 SGHNT and CDR2 YYREEE (reference sequence). This TCR was sampled from a man between 45 and 60 years old with renal cell carcinoma. The V and J genes are TRBV5-4 and TRBJ2-3; 11 nucleotides match TRBD1. The sample consisted of blood, taken from a patient whose treatment included radiotherapy and nephrectomy. Here the CDR3 reads CASSATAGTGGDTQYF. The DNA for the CDR3 is TGTGCCAGCAGCGCAACGGCGGGGACAGGGGGGGATACGCAGTATTTT.